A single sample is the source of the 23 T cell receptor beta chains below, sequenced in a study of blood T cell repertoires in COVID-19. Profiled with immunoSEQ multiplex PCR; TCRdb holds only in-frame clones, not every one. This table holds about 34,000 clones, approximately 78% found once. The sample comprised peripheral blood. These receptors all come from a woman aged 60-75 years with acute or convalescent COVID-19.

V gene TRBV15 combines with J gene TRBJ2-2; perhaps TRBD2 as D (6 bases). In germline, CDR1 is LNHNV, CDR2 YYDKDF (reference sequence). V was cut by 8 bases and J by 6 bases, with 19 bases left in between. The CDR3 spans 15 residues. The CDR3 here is CATGRDLPLAGELFF. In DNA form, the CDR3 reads TGTGCCACCGGACGGGACTTGCCCCTTGCCGGGGAGCTGTTTTTT.

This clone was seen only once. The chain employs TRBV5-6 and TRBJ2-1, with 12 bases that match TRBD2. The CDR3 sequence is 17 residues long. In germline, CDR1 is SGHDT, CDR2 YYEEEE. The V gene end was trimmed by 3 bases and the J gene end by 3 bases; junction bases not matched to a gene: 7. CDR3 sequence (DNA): TGTGCCAGCAGCTCTGGACTAGCGGGGCAATACTACAATGAGCAGTTCTTC. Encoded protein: CASSSGLAGQYYNEQFF.

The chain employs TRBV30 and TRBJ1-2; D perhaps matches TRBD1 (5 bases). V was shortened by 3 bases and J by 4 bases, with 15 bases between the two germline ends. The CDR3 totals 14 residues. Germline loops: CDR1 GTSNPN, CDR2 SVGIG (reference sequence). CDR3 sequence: CAWRPGGDLYGYTF. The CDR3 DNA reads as TGTGCCTGGAGGCCCGGGGGGGACCTCTATGGCTACACCTTC. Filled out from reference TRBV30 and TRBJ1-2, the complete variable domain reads SQTIHQWPATLVQPVGSPLSLECTVEGTSNPNLYWYRQAAGRGLQLLFYSVGIGQISSEVPQNLSASRPQDRQFILSSKKLLLSDSGFYLCAWRPGGDLYGYTFGSGTRLTVV.

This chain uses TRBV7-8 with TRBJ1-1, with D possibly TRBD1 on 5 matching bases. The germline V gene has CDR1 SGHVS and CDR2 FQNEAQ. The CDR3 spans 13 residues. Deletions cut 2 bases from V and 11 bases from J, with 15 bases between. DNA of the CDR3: TGTGCCAGCAGCTTACTTACGACAGTAGACGCTTTCTTT. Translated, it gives CASSLLTTVDAFF.

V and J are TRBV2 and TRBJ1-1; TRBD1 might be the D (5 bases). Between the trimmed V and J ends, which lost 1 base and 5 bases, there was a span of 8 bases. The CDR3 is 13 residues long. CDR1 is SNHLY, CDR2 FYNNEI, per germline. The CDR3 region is CASSEEEGTEAFF. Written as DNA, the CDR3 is TGTGCCAGCAGTGAAGAGGAGGGGACTGAAGCTTTCTTT.

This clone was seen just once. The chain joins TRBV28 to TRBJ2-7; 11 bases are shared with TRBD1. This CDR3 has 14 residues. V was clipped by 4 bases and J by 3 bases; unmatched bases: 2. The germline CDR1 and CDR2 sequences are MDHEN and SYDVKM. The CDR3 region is CASSSGQGGYEQYF. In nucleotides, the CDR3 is TGTGCCAGCAGTTCGGGACAGGGGGGCTACGAGCAGTACTTC. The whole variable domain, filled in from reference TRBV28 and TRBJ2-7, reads DVKVTQSSRYLVKRTGEKVFLECVQDMDHENMFWYRQDPGLGLRLIYFSYDVKMKEKGDIPEGYSVSREKKERFSLILESASTNQTSMYLCASSSGQGGYEQYFGPGTRLTVT.

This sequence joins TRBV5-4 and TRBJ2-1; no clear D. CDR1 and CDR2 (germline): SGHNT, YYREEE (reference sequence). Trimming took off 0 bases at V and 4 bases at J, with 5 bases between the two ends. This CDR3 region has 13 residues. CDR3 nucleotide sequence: TGTGCCAGCAGCTTGGCACAGTACAATGAGCAGTTCTTC. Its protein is CASSLAQYNEQFF.

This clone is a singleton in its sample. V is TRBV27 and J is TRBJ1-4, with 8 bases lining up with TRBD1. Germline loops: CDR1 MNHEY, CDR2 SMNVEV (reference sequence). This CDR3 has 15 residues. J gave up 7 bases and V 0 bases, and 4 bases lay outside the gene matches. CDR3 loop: CASSLSRGRGEKLFF. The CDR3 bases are TGTGCCAGCAGTTTATCCAGGGGGCGGGGTGAAAAACTGTTTTTT.

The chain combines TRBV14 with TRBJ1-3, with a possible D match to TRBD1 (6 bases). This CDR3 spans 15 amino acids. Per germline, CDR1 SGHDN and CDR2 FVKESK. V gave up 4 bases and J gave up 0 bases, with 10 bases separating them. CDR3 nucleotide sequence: TGTGCCAGCAGCCGCGCGGGGGCCTCTGGAAACACCATATATTTT. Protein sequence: CASSRAGASGNTIYF.

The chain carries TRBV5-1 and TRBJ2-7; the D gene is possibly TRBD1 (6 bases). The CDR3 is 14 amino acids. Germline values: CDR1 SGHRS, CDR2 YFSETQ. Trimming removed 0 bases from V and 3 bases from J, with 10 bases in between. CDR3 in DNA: TGCGCCAGCAGCTTGGCCGACAGGAACTACGAGCAGTACTTC. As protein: CASSLADRNYEQYF. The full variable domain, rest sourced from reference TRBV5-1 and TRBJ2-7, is KAGVTQTPRYLIKTRGQQVTLSCSPISGHRSVSWYQQTPGQGLQFLFEYFSETQRNKGNFPGRFSGRQFSNSRSEMNVSTLELGDSALYLCASSLADRNYEQYFGPGTRLTVT.

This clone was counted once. CDR3 in amino acids: CASSPTVGAGDYGYTF. CDR3 bases: TGTGCCAGCAGTCCGACCGTGGGGGCTGGGGACTATGGCTACACCTTC. This rearrangement joins TRBV28 to TRBJ1-2; the D gene is possibly TRBD1 (6 bases). Germline V lookup: CDR1 MDHEN, CDR2 SYDVKM. The ends were cut back, 5 bases at V and 3 bases at J, with 19 bases in the middle. The CDR3 consists of 16 residues.

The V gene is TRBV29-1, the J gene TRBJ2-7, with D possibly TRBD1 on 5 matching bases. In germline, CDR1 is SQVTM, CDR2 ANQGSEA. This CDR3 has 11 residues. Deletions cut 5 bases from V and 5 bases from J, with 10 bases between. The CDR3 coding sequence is TGCAGCGTTAGGACATTCCACGAGCAGTACTTC. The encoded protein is CSVRTFHEQYF.

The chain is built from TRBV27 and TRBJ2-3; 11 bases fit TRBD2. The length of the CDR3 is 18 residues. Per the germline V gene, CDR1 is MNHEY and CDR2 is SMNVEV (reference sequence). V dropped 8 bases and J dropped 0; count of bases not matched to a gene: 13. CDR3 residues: CASSPLAGGITSTDTQYF. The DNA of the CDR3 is TGTGCCAGCTCTCCGTTAGCGGGGGGGATCACTAGCACAGATACGCAGTATTTT.

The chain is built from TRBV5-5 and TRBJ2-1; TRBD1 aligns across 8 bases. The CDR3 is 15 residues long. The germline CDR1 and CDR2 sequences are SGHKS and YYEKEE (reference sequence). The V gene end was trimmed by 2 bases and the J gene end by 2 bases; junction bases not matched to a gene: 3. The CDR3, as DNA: TGTGCCAGCAGCTTCGAGACAGGGGCCTACAATGAGCAGTTCTTC. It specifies CASSFETGAYNEQFF.

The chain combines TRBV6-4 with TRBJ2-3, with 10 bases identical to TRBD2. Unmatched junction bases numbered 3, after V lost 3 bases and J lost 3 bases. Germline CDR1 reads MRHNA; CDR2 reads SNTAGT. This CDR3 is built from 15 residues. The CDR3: CASSESSGGTDTQYF. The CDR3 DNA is TGTGCCAGCAGTGAATCTAGCGGGGGAACAGATACGCAGTATTTT.

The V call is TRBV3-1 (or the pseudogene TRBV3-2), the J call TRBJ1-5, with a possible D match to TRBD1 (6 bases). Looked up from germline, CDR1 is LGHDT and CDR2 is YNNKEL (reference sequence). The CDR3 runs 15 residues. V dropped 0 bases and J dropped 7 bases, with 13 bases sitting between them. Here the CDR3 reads CASSQDHRVDQPQHF. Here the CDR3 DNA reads TGTGCCAGCAGCCAAGATCACAGGGTCGACCAGCCCCAGCATTTT.

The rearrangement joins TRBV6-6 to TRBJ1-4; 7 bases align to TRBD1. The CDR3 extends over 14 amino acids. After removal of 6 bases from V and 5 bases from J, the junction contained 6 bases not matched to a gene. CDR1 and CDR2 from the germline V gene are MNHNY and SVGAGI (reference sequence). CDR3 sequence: CASRRGRANEKLFF. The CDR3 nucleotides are TGTGCCAGCAGGAGGGGGCGGGCAAATGAAAAACTGTTTTTT.

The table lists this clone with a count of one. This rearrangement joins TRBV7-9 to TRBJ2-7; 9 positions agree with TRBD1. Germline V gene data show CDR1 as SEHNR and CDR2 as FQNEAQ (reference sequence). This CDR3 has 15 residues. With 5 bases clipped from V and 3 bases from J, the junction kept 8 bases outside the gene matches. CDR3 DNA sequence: TGTGCCAGCAGCCGGGACAGGGATAGGGTCTACGAGCAGTACTTC. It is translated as CASSRDRDRVYEQYF.

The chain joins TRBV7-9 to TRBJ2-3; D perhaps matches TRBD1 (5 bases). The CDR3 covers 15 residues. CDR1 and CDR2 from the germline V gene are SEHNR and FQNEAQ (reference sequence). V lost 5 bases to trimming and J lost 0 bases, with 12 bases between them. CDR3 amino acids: CASSDQGYSTDTQYF. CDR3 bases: TGTGCCAGCAGCGATCAGGGTTATAGCACAGATACGCAGTATTTT. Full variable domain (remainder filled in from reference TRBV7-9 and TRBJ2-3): DTGVSQNPRHKITKRGQNVTFRCDPISEHNRLYWYRQTLGQGPEFLTYFQNEAQLEKSRLLSDRFSAERPKGSFSTLEIQRTEQGDSAMYLCASSDQGYSTDTQYFGPGTRLTVL.

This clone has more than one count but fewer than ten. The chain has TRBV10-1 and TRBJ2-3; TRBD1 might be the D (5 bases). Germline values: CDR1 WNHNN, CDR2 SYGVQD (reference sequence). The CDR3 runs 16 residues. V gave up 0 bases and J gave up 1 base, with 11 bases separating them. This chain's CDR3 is CASSESGALGTDTQYF. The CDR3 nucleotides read TGCGCCAGCAGTGAGTCTGGGGCCTTGGGCACAGATACGCAGTATTTT.

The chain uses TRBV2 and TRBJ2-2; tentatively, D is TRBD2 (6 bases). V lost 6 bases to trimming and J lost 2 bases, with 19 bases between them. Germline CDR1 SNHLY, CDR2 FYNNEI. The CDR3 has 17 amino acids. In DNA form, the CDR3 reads TGTGCCAGCAGCACCCCTCGGACTACGCCCAACACCGGGGAGCTGTTTTTT. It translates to CASSTPRTTPNTGELFF.

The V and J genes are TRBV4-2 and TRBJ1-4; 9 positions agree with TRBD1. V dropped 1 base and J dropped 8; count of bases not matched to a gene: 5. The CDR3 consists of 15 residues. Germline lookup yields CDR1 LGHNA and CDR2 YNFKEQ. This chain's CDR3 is CASSQVDRGDEKLFF. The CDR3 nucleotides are TGTGCCAGCAGCCAAGTGGACAGGGGTGACGAAAAACTGTTTTTT.

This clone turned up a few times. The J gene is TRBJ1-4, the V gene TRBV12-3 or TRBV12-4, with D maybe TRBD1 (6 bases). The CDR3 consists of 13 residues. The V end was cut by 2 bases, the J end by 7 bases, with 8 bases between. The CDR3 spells CASSLRGTEKLFF. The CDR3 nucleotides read TGTGCCAGCAGTTTAAGGGGGACTGAAAAACTGTTTTTT.